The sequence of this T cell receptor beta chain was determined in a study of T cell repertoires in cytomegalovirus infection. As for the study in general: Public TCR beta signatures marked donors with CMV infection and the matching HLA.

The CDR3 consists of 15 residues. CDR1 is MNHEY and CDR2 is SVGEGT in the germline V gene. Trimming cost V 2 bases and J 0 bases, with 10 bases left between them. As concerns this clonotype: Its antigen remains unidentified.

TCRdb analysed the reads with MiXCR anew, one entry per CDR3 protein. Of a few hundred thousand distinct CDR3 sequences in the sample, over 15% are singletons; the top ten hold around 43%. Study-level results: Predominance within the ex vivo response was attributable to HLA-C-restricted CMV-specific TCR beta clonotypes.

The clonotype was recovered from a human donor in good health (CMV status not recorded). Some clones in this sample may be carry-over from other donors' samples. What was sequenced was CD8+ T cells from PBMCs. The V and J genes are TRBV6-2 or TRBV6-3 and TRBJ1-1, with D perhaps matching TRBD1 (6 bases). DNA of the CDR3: TGTGCCAGCAGTTACGGGCACAGGGTGAACACTGAAGCTTTCTTT. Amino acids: CASSYGHRVNTEAFF.